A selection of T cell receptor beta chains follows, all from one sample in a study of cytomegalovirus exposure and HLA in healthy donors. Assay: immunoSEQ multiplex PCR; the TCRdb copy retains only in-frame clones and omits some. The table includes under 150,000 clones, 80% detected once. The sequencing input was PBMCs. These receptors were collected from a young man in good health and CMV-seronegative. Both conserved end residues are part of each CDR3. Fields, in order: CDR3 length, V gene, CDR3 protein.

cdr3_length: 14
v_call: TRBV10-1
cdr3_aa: CASSLAPSSYEQYF

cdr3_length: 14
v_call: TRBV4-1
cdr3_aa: CASSQPFGDTEAFF

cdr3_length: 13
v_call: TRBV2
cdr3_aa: CASGAGIFGGYTF

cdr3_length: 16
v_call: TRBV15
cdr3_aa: CATSGAKTGNFYEQYF

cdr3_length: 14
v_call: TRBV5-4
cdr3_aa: CASTPGELNTEAFF

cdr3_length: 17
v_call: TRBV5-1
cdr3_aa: CASSSSLQGANTGELFF

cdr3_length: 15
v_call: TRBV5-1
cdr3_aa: CASSLADRGTGELFF

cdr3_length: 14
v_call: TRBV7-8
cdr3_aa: CASSLVQGAGGYTF

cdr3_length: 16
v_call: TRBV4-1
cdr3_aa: CASSQLGLPSYNEQFF

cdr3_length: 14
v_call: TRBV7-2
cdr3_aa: CASSSQGGREKLFF

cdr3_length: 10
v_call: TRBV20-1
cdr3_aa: CSAQKFEAFF

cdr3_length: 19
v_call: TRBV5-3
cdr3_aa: CARDGGETGESSYNSPLHF

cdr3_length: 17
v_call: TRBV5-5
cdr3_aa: CASSLITGTGGNQPQHF

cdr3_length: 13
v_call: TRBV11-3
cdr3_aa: CASSLFQATEAFF

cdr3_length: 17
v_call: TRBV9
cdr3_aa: CASSPRGQRVLNTEAFF

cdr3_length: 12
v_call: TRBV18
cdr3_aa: CASSPPGGEQYF

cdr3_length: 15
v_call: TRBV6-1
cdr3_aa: CASSEEVAGGYEQFF

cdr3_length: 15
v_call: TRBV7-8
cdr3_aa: CASSSTAGFNEKLFF

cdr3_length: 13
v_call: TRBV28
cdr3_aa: CASSFTRGGELFF

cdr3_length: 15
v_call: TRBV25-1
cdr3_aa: CASRGRESAKNIQYF

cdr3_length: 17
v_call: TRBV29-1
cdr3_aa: CSVEVPMGQSGADTQYF

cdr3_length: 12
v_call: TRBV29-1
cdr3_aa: CSVESGAHGYPF

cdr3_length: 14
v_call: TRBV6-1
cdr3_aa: CASNLQENTGELFF

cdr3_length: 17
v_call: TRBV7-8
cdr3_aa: CASSNRIAGGFHYEQYF

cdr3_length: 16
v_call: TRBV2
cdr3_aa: CASSQGTSGRYETQYF

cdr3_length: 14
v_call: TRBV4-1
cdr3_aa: CASSQGGGSYEQYF

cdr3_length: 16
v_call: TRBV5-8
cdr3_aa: CASSLLSGRAGQPQHF

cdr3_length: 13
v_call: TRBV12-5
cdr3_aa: CASALGVGPTQYF

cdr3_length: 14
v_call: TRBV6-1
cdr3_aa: CASSRGQVGTEAFF

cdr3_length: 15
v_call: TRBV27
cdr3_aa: CASSSLAGGSYEQYF

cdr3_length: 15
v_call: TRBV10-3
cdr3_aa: CAISTGTSGLYEQYF

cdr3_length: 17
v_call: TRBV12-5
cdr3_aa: CASGLPSGLAGGYEQYF

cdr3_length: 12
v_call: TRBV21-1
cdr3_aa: CAWGGDTDTQYF

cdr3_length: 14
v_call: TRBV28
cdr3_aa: CASSHRDRKSEAFF

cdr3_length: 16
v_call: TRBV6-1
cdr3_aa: CASSEERGRGGTEAFF

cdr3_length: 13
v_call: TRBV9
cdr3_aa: CASSVTSAVEQFF

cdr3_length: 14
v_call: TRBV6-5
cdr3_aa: CASSWASGSDGYTF

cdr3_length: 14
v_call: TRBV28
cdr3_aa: CASKVGAPTYGYTF

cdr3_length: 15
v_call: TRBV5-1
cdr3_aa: CASSLASGSVSEQYF

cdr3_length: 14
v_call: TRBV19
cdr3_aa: CASSINSGGTEAFF

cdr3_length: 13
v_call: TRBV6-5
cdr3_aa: CASTLWREYEQYF

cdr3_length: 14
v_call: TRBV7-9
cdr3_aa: CASNPTAANYGYTF

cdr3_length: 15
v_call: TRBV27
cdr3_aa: CASSLTPGLQETQYF

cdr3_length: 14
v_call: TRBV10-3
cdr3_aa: CAIRTNTATYGYTF

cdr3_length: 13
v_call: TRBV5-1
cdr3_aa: CASSYGTAYGYTF

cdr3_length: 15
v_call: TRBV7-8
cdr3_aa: CASSPRDLTGQPQHF

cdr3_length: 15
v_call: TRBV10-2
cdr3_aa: CASSDATVGHQPQHF

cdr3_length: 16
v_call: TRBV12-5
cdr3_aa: CASGLATTAKNTEAFF

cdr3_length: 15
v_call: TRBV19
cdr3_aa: CASSIVPDNTGELFF

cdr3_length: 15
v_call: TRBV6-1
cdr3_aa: CASSKGDRASQPQHF

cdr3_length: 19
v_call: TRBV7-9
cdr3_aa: CASSLSGLAGGGGTGELFF

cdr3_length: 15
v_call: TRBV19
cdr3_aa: CASSSGGGVHTEAFF

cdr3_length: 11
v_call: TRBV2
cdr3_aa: CASSGFKGLTF

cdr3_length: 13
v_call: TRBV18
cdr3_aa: CASRTGGRTEAFF

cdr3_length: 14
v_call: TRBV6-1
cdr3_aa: CASSESRGLNGYTF

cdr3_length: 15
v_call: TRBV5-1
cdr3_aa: CASSLNRGDNSPLHF

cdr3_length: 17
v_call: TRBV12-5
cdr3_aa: CASGLPSRAGGIYGYTF